This is a list of T cell receptor beta chains from one sample in a study of HIV-infected children after antiretroviral therapy interruption. Each CDR3 protein gets one entry after TCRdb re-called the 3' RACE reads with MiXCR. The table lists about 50,000 distinct CDR3 sequences, about 4.3% of them singletons. The sample consisted of CD45RA+ CD4+ T cells from PBMCs, pooled from several time points, taken from a donor given antiretroviral therapy, either interrupted or continuous. These receptors were collected from a pool of human donors with HIV. Each CDR3 is given with its conserved first and last residue. The order of the fields is clone size, V gene, J gene, D gene, CDR3 protein, CDR3 DNA. The D gene is left open where the match is weak. A clone size is listed for some rows: how often the clone was seen (once, few, many), or a class if it is expanded.

.	TRBV20-1	TRBJ1-4	.	CSARAVTNEKLFF	TGCAGTGCTAGAGCGGTAACTAATGAAAAACTGTTTTTT
many	TRBV12-3/TRBV12-4	TRBJ1-2	.	CASSLDGLYGYTF	TGTGCCAGCAGTTTAGACGGATTATATGGCTACACCTTC
many	TRBV5-1	TRBJ2-7	.	CASSLRTDSYEQYF	TGCGCCAGCAGCTTGAGGACGGATTCCTACGAGCAGTACTTC
many	TRBV28	TRBJ1-2	TRBD1	CASRTTGGDDYGYTF	TGTGCCAGCAGGACGACAGGGGGCGACGACTATGGCTACACCTTC
few	TRBV4-1	TRBJ2-7	TRBD1	CASSHPGQGSSYEQYF	TGCGCCAGCAGCCACCCTGGACAGGGAAGCTCCTACGAGCAGTACTTC
many	TRBV12-3/TRBV12-4	TRBJ1-4	TRBD1	CASSTTGRGKKLFF	TGTGCCAGCAGTACGACAGGGAGAGGGAAAAAACTGTTTTTT
many	TRBV20-1	TRBJ1-4	TRBD1	CSAPSRGTGANEKLFF	TGCAGTGCTCCCTCCAGGGGGACAGGGGCTAATGAAAAACTGTTTTTT
medium-sized	TRBV6-6	TRBJ1-1	.	CASSYESNTEAFF	TGTGCCAGCAGTTACGAGTCAAACACTGAAGCTTTCTTT
few	TRBV7-8	TRBJ2-3	.	CASSLPKFTDTQYF	TGTGCCAGCAGCTTACCCAAGTTCACAGATACGCAGTATTTT
many	TRBV20-1	TRBJ2-5	.	CSARDRAPETQYF	TGCAGTGCGAGAGATAGGGCACCCGAGACCCAGTACTTC
many	TRBV3-1	TRBJ1-1	.	CASSHGQTEAFF	TGTGCCAGCAGCCACGGCCAGACTGAAGCTTTCTTT
many	TRBV5-8	TRBJ2-7	.	CASSSASYEQYF	TGTGCCAGCAGCTCCGCCTCCTACGAGCAGTACTTC
many	TRBV6-2/TRBV6-3	TRBJ2-2	.	CASISTENTWELFF	TGTGCCAGCATATCGACAGAGAACACCTGGGAGCTGTTTTTT
.	TRBV20-1	TRBJ2-2	.	CSAGNTNGELFF	TGCAGTGCAGGGAATACGAACGGGGAGCTGTTTTTT
many	TRBV12-3/TRBV12-4	TRBJ1-2	.	CASSTLRDGYTF	TGTGCCAGCAGTACTCTCAGGGACGGCTACACCTTC
many	TRBV5-1	TRBJ1-1	.	CASSLGQGMNTEAFF	TGCGCCAGCAGCTTGGGGCAGGGGATGAACACTGAAGCTTTCTTT
many	TRBV7-9	TRBJ1-4	.	CASSRLDEKLFF	TGTGCCAGCAGCCGACTCGATGAAAAACTGTTTTTT
.	TRBV28	TRBJ1-3	TRBD1	CASSPRTGGAQWAGNTIYF	TGTGCCAGCAGTCCCCGGACAGGGGGCGCTCAATGGGCTGGAAACACCATATATTTT
many	TRBV29-1	TRBJ2-3	TRBD2	CSVEELAGGTDTQYF	TGCAGCGTTGAAGAACTAGCGGGGGGCACAGATACGCAGTATTTT
.	TRBV29-1	TRBJ2-4	TRBD1	CSVNGQGSNIQYF	TGCAGCGTGAACGGACAGGGCTCAAACATTCAGTACTTC
many	TRBV20-1	TRBJ2-3	.	CSAKGESRTDTQYF	TGCAGTGCTAAGGGGGAGAGTCGCACAGATACGCAGTATTTT
many	TRBV14	TRBJ1-3	.	CASSFGYSGNTIYF	TGTGCCAGCAGCTTCGGTTACTCTGGAAACACCATATATTTT
many	TRBV20-1	TRBJ2-3	TRBD1	CSASGDRGVDTQYF	TGCAGTGCTAGTGGGGACAGGGGTGTGGATACGCAGTATTTT
many	TRBV19	TRBJ1-1	TRBD1	CASSGEQGGSEAFF	TGTGCCAGTAGTGGCGAACAGGGGGGGAGTGAAGCTTTCTTT
many	TRBV28	TRBJ2-3	TRBD1	CASSLVPGTGTDTQYF	TGTGCCAGCAGTTTGGTCCCCGGGACAGGAACAGATACGCAGTATTTT
many	TRBV29-1	TRBJ2-1	.	CSVESPSNLEQFF	TGCAGCGTTGAGAGCCCTAGCAATCTCGAGCAGTTCTTC
many	TRBV2	TRBJ2-3	.	CASRAATDTQYF	TGTGCCAGCAGAGCCGCCACAGATACGCAGTATTTT